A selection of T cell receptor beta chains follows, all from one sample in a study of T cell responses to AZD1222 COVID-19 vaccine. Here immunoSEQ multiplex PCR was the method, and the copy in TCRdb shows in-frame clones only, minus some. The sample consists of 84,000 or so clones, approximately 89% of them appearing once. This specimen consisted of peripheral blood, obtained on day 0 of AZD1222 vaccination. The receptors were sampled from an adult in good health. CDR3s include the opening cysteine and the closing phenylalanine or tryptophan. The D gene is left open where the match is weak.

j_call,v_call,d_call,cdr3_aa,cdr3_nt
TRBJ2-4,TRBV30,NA,CAWSDKTTGQLAKNIQYF,TGTGCCTGGAGTGACAAAACGACTGGACAGCTAGCCAAAAACATTCAGTACTTC
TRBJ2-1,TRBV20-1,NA,CSVSIYNEQFF,TGCAGTGTGTCAATTTACAATGAGCAGTTCTTC
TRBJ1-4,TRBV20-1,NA,CSASLGPPGLGNEKLFF,TGCAGTGCTAGTTTGGGCCCCCCAGGCCTCGGTAATGAAAAACTGTTTTTT
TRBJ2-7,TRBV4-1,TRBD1,CASSQDRTGGNEQYF,TGCGCCAGCAGCCAAGATAGGACAGGGGGCAACGAGCAGTACTTC
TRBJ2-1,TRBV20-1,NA,CSARALNEQFF,TGCAGTGCTAGAGCCCTCAATGAGCAGTTCTTC
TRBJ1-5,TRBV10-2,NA,CASRDRQNQPQHF,TGCGCCAGCAGGGACAGACAGAATCAGCCCCAGCATTTT
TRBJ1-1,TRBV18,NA,CASSPDLNTEAFF,TGTGCCAGCTCACCAGATCTCAACACTGAAGCTTTCTTT
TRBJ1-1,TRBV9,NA,CASSDGGRGTEAFF,TGTGCCAGCAGCGATGGGGGGCGCGGCACTGAAGCTTTCTTT
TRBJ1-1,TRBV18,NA,CASSPLDTEAFF,TGTGCCAGCTCACCCTTAGATACTGAAGCTTTCTTT
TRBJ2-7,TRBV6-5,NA,CASRKDSYEQYF,TGTGCCAGCAGGAAGGATTCCTACGAGCAGTACTTC
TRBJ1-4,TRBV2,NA,CASREGNLDEKLFF,TGTGCCAGCAGAGAGGGGAATTTGGATGAAAAACTGTTTTTT
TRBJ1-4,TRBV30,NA,CAWSGGWGPWNEKLFF,TGTGCCTGGAGTGGGGGTTGGGGGCCGTGGAATGAAAAACTGTTTTTT
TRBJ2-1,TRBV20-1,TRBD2,CSASSSGGVTYNEQFF,TGCAGTGCTAGTTCTAGCGGGGGGGTCACCTACAATGAGCAGTTCTTC
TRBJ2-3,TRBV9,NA,CASSPRTDTQYF,TGTGCCAGCAGCCCGCGCACAGATACGCAGTATTTT
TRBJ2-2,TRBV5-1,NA,CASSLWGQENTGELFF,TGCGCCAGCAGCTTGTGGGGACAAGAGAACACCGGGGAGCTGTTTTTT
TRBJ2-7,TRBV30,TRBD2,CAWASGGVPYEQYF,TGTGCCTGGGCTAGCGGGGGCGTTCCCTACGAGCAGTACTTC
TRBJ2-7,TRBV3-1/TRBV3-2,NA,CASSHDSYTYEQYF,TGTGCCAGCAGTCACGACTCATACACCTACGAGCAGTACTTC
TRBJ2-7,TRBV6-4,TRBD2,CASLRLAEYEQYF,TGTGCCAGCTTGAGGCTAGCGGAGTACGAGCAGTACTTC
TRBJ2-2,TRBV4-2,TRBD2,CASSQEEGRGAGELFF,TGTGCCAGCAGCCAAGAGGAGGGCCGGGGGGCCGGGGAGCTGTTTTTT
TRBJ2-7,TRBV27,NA,CASSLAGTSSYEQYF,TGTGCCAGCAGTTTGGCGGGGACCAGCTCCTACGAGCAGTACTTC
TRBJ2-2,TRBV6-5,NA,CASRGEGLWTGELFF,TGTGCCAGCCGAGGGGAAGGGTTGTGGACCGGGGAGCTGTTTTTT
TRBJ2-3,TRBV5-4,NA,CASRYSGTSTDTQYF,TGTGCCAGCAGATACAGCGGTACTAGCACAGATACGCAGTATTTT
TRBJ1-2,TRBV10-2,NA,CASSALQGSMGSGYTF,TGCGCCAGCAGCGCCCTACAGGGCTCGATGGGCTCTGGCTACACCTTC
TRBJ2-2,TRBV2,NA,CASSGTANTGELFF,TGTGCCAGCAGTGGGACAGCCAACACCGGGGAGCTGTTTTTT
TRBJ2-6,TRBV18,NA,CASSPPSSGANVLTF,TGTGCCAGCTCACCCCCTAGCTCTGGGGCCAACGTCCTGACTTTC
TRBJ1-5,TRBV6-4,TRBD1,CAVRRRGPNSNQPQHF,TGTGCCGTGCGGCGGAGGGGGCCAAATAGCAATCAGCCCCAGCATTTT
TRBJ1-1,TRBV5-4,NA,CASTPSGGGLNTEAFF,TGTGCCAGCACCCCTTCGGGGGGGGGATTGAACACTGAAGCTTTCTTT
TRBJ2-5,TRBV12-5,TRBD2,CASGLDSPLSGDNIETQYF,TGTGCTAGTGGTTTGGACAGCCCTCTTAGCGGGGACAATATAGAGACCCAGTACTTC